These 20 T cell receptor beta chains came from one sample sequenced in a study of cytotoxic CD8 clonotypes in ibrutinib-treated CLL. TCRdb's copy holds only in-frame clones and misses some; the assay was immunoSEQ multiplex PCR. The repertoire holds some 310,000 clones, around four fifths seen once, with 5% to 7% in the top ten. Material: PBMCs, obtained before ibrutinib treatment. The receptor set was obtained from a human donor with chronic lymphocytic leukemia.

The rearrangement joins TRBV5-4 to TRBJ2-1; tentatively, D is TRBD1 (7 bases). Germline V lookup: CDR1 SGHNT, CDR2 YYREEE (reference sequence). V was cut by 0 bases and J by 9 bases, with 13 bases left in between. The CDR3 covers 14 residues. The CDR3 sequence: CASSLDHRGGEQFF. In DNA form, the CDR3 reads TGTGCCAGCAGCTTGGACCACAGGGGAGGTGAGCAGTTCTTC.

V usage is TRBV5-4 and J usage is TRBJ2-1; the match to TRBD2 covers 8 bases. V lost 6 bases to trimming and J lost 6 bases; unmatched junction nucleotides: 11. The CDR3 length is 15 residues. Germline V CDR1 and CDR2: SGHNT, YYREEE (reference sequence). DNA of the CDR3: TGTGCCAGCACCCAATTTGCGGGAGGCCCCAATGAGCAGTTCTTC. Encoded protein: CASTQFAGGPNEQFF.

This sequence joins TRBV9 and TRBJ2-7; 7 nucleotides agree with TRBD2. Germline CDR1 reads SGDLS; CDR2 reads YYNGEE. There are 14 residues in the CDR3. V shed 7 bases and J 2 bases; nucleotides not matched to a gene: 9. CDR3 region: CASGVGGSAYEQYF. The CDR3 DNA reads TGTGCCAGCGGTGTAGGCGGGAGCGCCTACGAGCAGTACTTC.

The chain combines TRBV10-3 with TRBJ2-1; 8 bases align to TRBD2. Germline V gives CDR1 ENHRY, CDR2 SYGVKD. This CDR3 contains 16 residues. V gave up 0 bases and J gave up 3 bases; unmatched junction bases: 4. This chain's CDR3 is CAISESPGGGYNEQFF. CDR3 DNA: TGTGCCATCAGTGAGTCCCCGGGAGGGGGCTACAATGAGCAGTTCTTC.

Only a few counts were recorded for this clone. This chain's CDR3 is CASSAPGDEKLFF. For the CDR3, the DNA is TGTGCCAGCAGCGCACCCGGGGATGAAAAACTGTTTTTT. The V and J genes are TRBV25-1 and TRBJ1-4, with D unresolved. CDR3 size: 13 residues. CDR1 and CDR2 from the germline V gene are MGHDK and SYGVNS. V shed 6 bases and J shed 6 bases, with 11 bases lying between them.

V is TRBV4-1 and J is TRBJ2-5; 8 nucleotides match TRBD2. Trimming cost V 1 base and J 4 bases; bases outside gene matches: 11. The CDR3 contains 17 residues. The germline CDR1 and CDR2 sequences are MGHRA and YSYEKL. The CDR3 region has the DNA TGCGCCAGCAGCCAAGTTAGGGCTAGCGGGCGGGGAGAGACCCAGTACTTC. Translation gives CASSQVRASGRGETQYF.

The CDR3 bases are TGTGCCAGCATCCGCGGGAACTACAATGAGCAGTTCTTC. It yields the protein CASIRGNYNEQFF. This chain joins TRBV7-9 and TRBJ2-1; perhaps TRBD2 as D (6 bases). This CDR3 comprises 13 residues. CDR1 and CDR2 (germline): SEHNR, FQNEAQ (reference sequence). Trimming cost V 7 bases and J 3 bases, with 10 bases left between them.

CDR3 loop: CASRQTGKWNEKLFF. DNA for the CDR3: TGTGCCAGCAGACAAACAGGGAAGTGGAATGAAAAACTGTTTTTT. The chain recombines TRBV28 with TRBJ1-4; D might be TRBD1 (6 bases). V dropped 6 bases and J dropped 5 bases, with 16 bases sitting between them. Per the germline V gene, CDR1 is MDHEN and CDR2 is SYDVKM. This CDR3 contains 15 residues.

The V gene is TRBV29-1, the J gene TRBJ1-1; a possible D gene is TRBD1 (5 bases). V lost 7 bases and J 0 bases, leaving 18 bases between the germline ends. There are 15 residues in the CDR3. Germline assignment: CDR1 SQVTM and CDR2 ANQGSEA. This CDR3 is CSGKGFPGLNTEAFF. As DNA, the CDR3 is TGCAGCGGAAAGGGGTTTCCGGGGTTGAACACTGAAGCTTTCTTT.

This clone was seen a single time. This chain uses TRBV5-1 with TRBJ1-3; D is unclear. The V gene's germline CDR1 is SGHRS and CDR2 YFSETQ. The CDR3 covers 13 residues. V lost 7 bases to trimming and J lost 4 bases, with 12 bases between them. The CDR3, as DNA: TGCGCCAGCCGGGCGGGAGCAGGAAACACCATATATTTT. Translation: CASRAGAGNTIYF.

This clone was seen a handful of times. The rearrangement uses TRBV29-1 and TRBJ2-2; D might be TRBD2 (6 bases). CDR1 is SQVTM, CDR2 ANQGSEA, per germline. This CDR3 is 14 amino acids long. The germline V and J ends were trimmed by 4 bases and 0 bases, with 9 bases remaining between them. The DNA of the CDR3 is TGCAGCGTTGGTAGCGGAGCGAACACCGGGGAGCTGTTTTTT. The encoded protein is CSVGSGANTGELFF.

The chain's CDR3 is CASSPSKTGWITDTQYF. The CDR3 DNA follows: TGCGCCAGCAGCCCTAGCAAGACAGGGTGGATCACAGATACGCAGTATTTT. This chain uses TRBV5-1 with TRBJ2-3, with 7 bases that match TRBD1. The ends lost 4 bases at V and 2 bases at J; junction bases unmatched: 13. Germline CDR1 SGHRS, CDR2 YFSETQ. This CDR3 is 17 amino acids long.

This chain joins TRBV27 and TRBJ2-1, with 9 bases that match TRBD1. Germline CDR1 MNHEY, CDR2 SMNVEV (reference sequence). The J segment lost 4 bases and the V segment lost 5 bases, leaving 6 bases of the junction unmatched. The CDR3 is 15 residues long. For the CDR3, the DNA is TGTGCCAGCAGTCTACGGGACAGGGTTTACAATGAGCAGTTCTTC. This sequence encodes CASSLRDRVYNEQFF.

V gene TRBV18 combines with J gene TRBJ2-5; D unresolved. The CDR3 extends over 14 amino acids. Germline CDR1 reads KGHSH; CDR2 reads LQKENI. Trimming shortened V by 0 bases and J by 5 bases, and 10 bases separated the two germline ends. For the CDR3, the DNA is TGTGCCAGCTCACCACCGGCAGGTCCGGAGACCCAGTACTTC. Encoded protein: CASSPPAGPETQYF.

This clone was detected only once. The chain's CDR3 is CASSTGQGGETQYF. The DNA for the CDR3 is TGTGCCAGCAGCACGGGCCAGGGGGGAGAGACCCAGTACTTC. The rearrangement uses TRBV7-7 and TRBJ2-5, with D possibly TRBD1 on 7 matching bases. In germline, CDR1 is SSHAT, CDR2 FNYEAQ (reference sequence). This CDR3 region has 14 residues. V was trimmed by 5 bases and J by 4 bases, leaving 14 bases between them.

The chain joins TRBV4-1 to TRBJ2-7; D is uncertain. V lost 0 bases and J 4 bases, leaving 10 bases between the germline ends. CDR3 size: 14 residues. Looked up from germline, CDR1 is MGHRA and CDR2 is YSYEKL. Written as DNA, the CDR3 is TGCGCCAGCAGCCAAGAAGGAATGTCTTACGAGCAGTACTTC. Its protein product is CASSQEGMSYEQYF.

This clone appeared once. The V call is TRBV28, the J call TRBJ2-1; the match to TRBD1 covers 8 bases. The junction had 20 bases not matched to a gene; V was cut back by 4 bases and J by 0 bases. Germline values: CDR1 MDHEN, CDR2 SYDVKM. The CDR3 covers 21 residues. CDR3 sequence reads: CASSSGGPFRRTQSSYNEQFF. CDR3 coding DNA: TGTGCCAGCAGTTCAGGGGGCCCATTCAGGCGGACCCAGAGCTCCTACAATGAGCAGTTCTTC. Full variable domain (rest looked up from reference TRBV28 and TRBJ2-1): DVKVTQSSRYLVKRTGEKVFLECVQDMDHENMFWYRQDPGLGLRLIYFSYDVKMKEKGDIPEGYSVSREKKERFSLILESASTNQTSMYLCASSSGGPFRRTQSSYNEQFFGPGTRLTVL.

The chain links TRBV7-6 to TRBJ2-1, with 7 bases identical to TRBD1. V lost 5 bases to trimming and J lost 0 bases; unmatched junction nucleotides: 10. CDR3 size: 17 residues. Germline V lookup: CDR1 SGHVS, CDR2 FNYEAQ. The CDR3 nucleotides read TGTGCCAGCAGCCCACTAACGGGACAGAGCTCCTACAATGAGCAGTTCTTC. Translation gives CASSPLTGQSSYNEQFF. Variable domain in full (rest from reference TRBV7-6 and TRBJ2-1): GAGVSQSPRYKVTKRGQDVALRCDPISGHVSLYWYRQALGQGPEFLTYFNYEAQQDKSGLPNDRFSAERPEGSISTLTIQRTEQRDSAMYRCASSPLTGQSSYNEQFFGPGTRLTVL.

The chain joins TRBV19 to TRBJ2-5; 8 nucleotides line up with TRBD1. From germline, CDR1 is LNHDA and CDR2 SQIVND (reference sequence). This CDR3 contains 14 residues. With 7 bases clipped from V and 1 base from J, the junction kept 5 bases outside the gene matches. The CDR3 DNA sequence: TGTGCCAGTACCGTAACAGGGGGCCAAGAGACCCAGTACTTC. Translating gives CASTVTGGQETQYF.

V and J are TRBV7-9 and TRBJ1-2; the match to TRBD1 covers 9 bases. After removal of 1 base from V and 6 bases from J, the junction contained 6 bases not matched to a gene. The germline V gene encodes CDR1 SEHNR and CDR2 FQNEAQ (reference sequence). This CDR3 is built from 15 residues. CDR3 in DNA: TGTGCCAGCAGCTTAGTCACAGGGGGCATGGATGGCTACACCTTC. Protein product: CASSLVTGGMDGYTF.